The T cell receptor beta chain described here comes from a study of cytomegalovirus exposure and HLA in healthy donors. For this clone: Its target is not known.

With 60 Vbeta and 13 Jbeta primers, the PCR was carried out. Measured with immunoSEQ multiplex PCR; TCRdb has only the in-frame clones, and not every one. The sample lists about 120,000 clones, 70% to 80% occurring once. V trimming: 4 bases; J trimming: 5 bases; junction bases outside the gene matches: 8. Germline CDR1 is MGHDK and CDR2 is SYGVNS. The CDR3 loop spans 16 amino acids. Points from the study as a whole: When analyzed later, a missense DCLRE1C variant was found to be linked to TCR beta V- and J-gene trimming. Cytomegalovirus status, reportedly, was diagnosed with high specificity and sensitivity by the classifier. Roughly uniform depth of sequencing across donors was assumed in presence/absence analyses.

The V gene is TRBV25-1, the J gene TRBJ2-2; TRBD2 matches at 9 bases. The clonotype comes from a female donor in good health and CMV-seronegative. Sequencing was done on a sample of PBMCs. The CDR3 region is CASSALSGSRTGELFF. The CDR3 coding sequence is TGTGCCAGCAGTGCCCTTAGCGGGAGCCGAACCGGGGAGCTGTTTTTT.